One and the same sample provided the 23 T cell receptor beta chains below, sequenced in a study of blood T cells in healthy people across ages. It was with a sample-barcoded 5' primer and a J-beta primer mix that a second PCR of roughly 7 to 12 cycles was run. TCRdb redid the calling of the 5' RACE reads with MiXCR, one entry per CDR3 protein. This sample yields roughly 1.9 million distinct CDR3 sequences, of which about two fifths are seen a single time; 23% belongs to the top ten. Specimen: blood. The receptors were sampled from a human donor in good health.

Remarks on this clonotype: A much larger clonotype is one base distant, so this may be a read error. This sequence joins TRBV6-6 and TRBJ2-1; 14 bases fit TRBD2. The trim removed 6 bases at V and 8 bases at J, leaving 6 bases unmatched. The CDR3 totals 15 residues. Germline-derived CDR1 and CDR2 are MNHNY and SVGAGI (reference sequence). The CDR3 loop reads CASSPTSGRADEQFF. The CDR3, as DNA: TGTGCCAGCAGCCCGACTAGCGGGAGGGCTGATGAGCAGTTCTTC.

In its sample, this clonotype was seen a few times. V is TRBV20-1 and J is TRBJ2-5; TRBD2 is a possible D gene (7 bases). Deletions cut 3 bases from V and 1 base from J, with 24 bases between. CDR3 length: 18 residues. Germline CDR1 is DFQATT and CDR2 is SNEGSKA (reference sequence). The CDR3: CSARMFNVGGGPQETQYF. As DNA, the CDR3 is TGCAGTGCTAGGATGTTTAACGTTGGCGGGGGCCCCCAAGAGACCCAGTACTTC.

This clonotype was detected many times. The V gene is TRBV7-6, the J gene TRBJ2-5; TRBD2 might be the D (6 bases). The V end lost 5 bases, the J end lost 3 bases, and 19 bases lay between the germline ends. CDR1 is SGHVS and CDR2 is FNYEAQ in the germline V gene. The CDR3 is 16 amino acids. Here the CDR3 reads CASSPYLSSDKETQYF. CDR3 in DNA: TGTGCCAGCAGCCCTTACCTTTCTAGCGATAAAGAGACCCAGTACTTC. Full variable domain (rest looked up from reference TRBV7-6 and TRBJ2-5): GAGVSQSPRYKVTKRGQDVALRCDPISGHVSLYWYRQALGQGPEFLTYFNYEAQQDKSGLPNDRFSAERPEGSISTLTIQRTEQRDSAMYRCASSPYLSSDKETQYFGPGTRLLVL.

The chain is built from TRBV11-2 and TRBJ1-1, with a tentative D call TRBD1 (5 bases). The CDR3 totals 13 residues. Germline values: CDR1 SGHAT, CDR2 FQNNGV. Between the trimmed V and J ends, which lost 1 base and 7 bases, there was a span of 10 bases. The CDR3 is CASSLAGINEAFF. In DNA, the CDR3 is TGTGCCAGCAGCTTAGCAGGGATCAATGAAGCTTTCTTT.

This chain links TRBV4-3 with TRBJ1-5; D is ambiguous. The CDR3 covers 15 residues. Germline V CDR1 and CDR2: LGHNA, YSLEER. Trimming shortened V by 1 base and J by 1 base, and 8 bases separated the two germline ends. CDR3 loop: CASSQVRNSNQPQHF. The CDR3 nucleotides read TGCGCCAGCAGCCAAGTTCGGAACAGCAATCAGCCCCAGCATTTT.

The V gene is TRBV7-2, the J gene TRBJ1-1; D gene ambiguous. V was trimmed by 5 bases and J by 6 bases, leaving 19 bases between them. Germline CDR1 SGHTA, CDR2 FQGNSA. The CDR3 runs to 15 residues. In DNA form, the CDR3 reads TGTGCCAGCAGCAACGTCTCTTCGGGGTCCGCTGAAGCTTTCTTT. Its protein product is CASSNVSSGSAEAFF.

This clonotype was picked up a small number of times. V is TRBV29-1 and J is TRBJ2-5, with 7 bases aligning to TRBD1. CDR3 length equals 15 residues. Germline CDR1 reads SQVTM; CDR2 reads ANQGSEA. The trim removed 6 bases at V and 1 base at J, leaving 11 bases unmatched. The CDR3 loop is CSVGDPGQSQETQYF. In DNA form, the CDR3 reads TGCAGCGTCGGGGATCCGGGACAGAGCCAAGAGACCCAGTACTTC.

The chain carries TRBV7-9 and TRBJ2-5; no firm D call. CDR3 length: 14 residues. Deletions cut 2 bases from V and 3 bases from J, with 10 bases between. Germline V lookup: CDR1 SEHNR, CDR2 FQNEAQ (reference sequence). DNA for the CDR3: TGTGCCAGCAGCTTAAATTGGCTGGAAGAGACCCAGTACTTC. It encodes CASSLNWLEETQYF. Variable domain in full (rest from reference TRBV7-9 and TRBJ2-5): DTGVSQNPRHKITKRGQNVTFRCDPISEHNRLYWYRQTLGQGPEFLTYFQNEAQLEKSRLLSDRFSAERPKGSFSTLEIQRTEQGDSAMYLCASSLNWLEETQYFGPGTRLLVL.

The chain links TRBV7-3 to TRBJ1-6; D ambiguous. Germline CDR1 and CDR2: SGHTA and FQGTGA. The CDR3 sequence is 14 residues long. The V and J ends lost 1 base and 7 bases respectively, with 8 bases between them. CDR3 DNA sequence: TGTGCCAGCAGCTTAAATCCTGAGAATTCACCCCTCCACTTT. Its translation: CASSLNPENSPLHF.

The chain carries TRBV9 and TRBJ2-7; 10 nucleotides align to TRBD1. V lost 4 bases to trimming and J lost 1 base; unmatched junction nucleotides: 14. CDR3 length: 18 amino acids. Germline values: CDR1 SGDLS, CDR2 YYNGEE. The CDR3 DNA is TGTGCCAGCAGCCCCCGACAGGGGGCGTCCCAATTTTCCTACGAGCAGTACTTC. Residues: CASSPRQGASQFSYEQYF.

This clonotype has just a few counts. This rearrangement joins TRBV12-3 or TRBV12-4 to TRBJ2-3; D is ambiguous. V lost 4 bases to trimming and J lost 4 bases, with 15 bases between them. CDR3 length equals 15 residues. The CDR3 spells CASSSHVQESDTQYF. CDR3 nucleotides: TGTGCCAGCAGTTCTCACGTTCAGGAATCAGATACGCAGTATTTT.

This clonotype has only a few counts. The CDR3 protein is CASSGGRGPYGYTF. CDR3 bases: TGTGCCAGCAGTGGGGGGCGAGGGCCCTATGGCTACACCTTC. The chain combines TRBV2 with TRBJ1-2; D is perhaps TRBD1 (6 bases). Trimming removed 4 bases from V and 4 bases from J, with 13 bases in between. Germline assignment: CDR1 SNHLY and CDR2 FYNNEI. CDR3 length: 14 residues.

This clonotype showed up just a few times. V and J are TRBV6-5 and TRBJ2-2; 10 positions match TRBD2. This CDR3 has 19 residues. Looked up from germline, CDR1 is MNHEY and CDR2 is SVGAGI. V shed 4 bases and J 6 bases; nucleotides not matched to a gene: 17. CDR3 in DNA: TGTGCCAGCAGTTCCCCATTTCGTGGGCAGCGGGGGGGCGCCGGGGAGCTGTTTTTT. Translation gives CASSSPFRGQRGGAGELFF.

V usage is TRBV6-5 and J usage is TRBJ1-1; 7 bases are a match to TRBD1. CDR1 is MNHEY, CDR2 SVGAGI, per germline. V dropped 8 bases and J dropped 1; count of bases not matched to a gene: 10. The CDR3 extends over 15 amino acids. CDR3 in DNA: TGTGCCAGCTACAGGGGATTGTCTCGGAACACTGAAGCTTTCTTT. This translates into CASYRGLSRNTEAFF.

The chain combines TRBV27 with TRBJ2-7; 16 bases line up with TRBD2. The CDR3 runs 17 residues. V gave up 2 bases and J gave up 2 bases; unmatched junction bases: 3. Germline V gives CDR1 MNHEY, CDR2 SMNVEV (reference sequence). CDR3 nucleotide sequence: TGTGCCAGCAGTTTAACCGGGACTAGCGGGGGGGCCTACGAGCAGTACTTC. Translating it yields CASSLTGTSGGAYEQYF.

Note on this clonotype: One junction end disagrees with the germline gene, perhaps due to a read error. This chain uses TRBV7-2 with TRBJ2-4, with a possible D match to TRBD2 (5 bases). The CDR3 covers 13 residues. Germline V gene data show CDR1 as SGHTA and CDR2 as FQGNSA. The CDR3 sequence: CASSIPGIHEQHF. CDR3 sequence (DNA): TGTGCCAGCAGCATTCCCGGGATCCACGAGCAGCACTTC. The full variable domain, completed using reference TRBV7-2 and TRBJ2-4, is GAGVSQSPSNKVTEKGKDVELRCDPISGHTALYWYRQSLGQGLEFLIYFQGNSAPDKSGLPSDRFSAERTGGSVSTLTIQRTQQEDSAVYLCASSIPGIHEQHFGAGTRLSVL.

The chain joins TRBV6-6 to TRBJ1-6, with D tentatively TRBD1 (5 bases). The germline gives CDR1 MNHNY, CDR2 SVGAGI (reference sequence). V lost 3 bases, J lost 8 bases, and 11 bases lay in between. The CDR3 has 14 residues. CDR3 DNA sequence: TGTGCCAGCAGTTATTCAGGGAGGGATTCACCCCTCCACTTT. This translates into CASSYSGRDSPLHF.

This clonotype showed up just a few times. The chain couples TRBV28 to TRBJ2-7, with D unclear. V gave up 2 bases and J gave up 3 bases, with 8 bases separating them. CDR3 length: 13 residues. Per germline, CDR1 MDHEN and CDR2 SYDVKM. The CDR3 protein is CASSLPSVYEQYF. CDR3 nucleotide sequence: TGTGCCAGCAGTTTACCCAGTGTCTACGAGCAGTACTTC. The complete variable domain, with remaining parts taken from reference TRBV28 and TRBJ2-7, reads DVKVTQSSRYLVKRTGEKVFLECVQDMDHENMFWYRQDPGLGLRLIYFSYDVKMKEKGDIPEGYSVSREKKERFSLILESASTNQTSMYLCASSLPSVYEQYFGPGTRLTVT.

The chain couples TRBV6-2 or TRBV6-3 to TRBJ1-5; unclear D gene. The germline V gene has CDR1 MNHEY and CDR2 SVGEGT. V was trimmed by 4 bases and J by 6 bases, leaving 19 bases between them. The length of the CDR3 is 16 residues. CDR3 bases: TGTGCCAGCAGTTTCCCCCCCGGGGAGGGCTTTCAGCCCCAGCATTTT. This sequence encodes CASSFPPGEGFQPQHF.

The chain couples TRBV6-1 to TRBJ1-2, with a possible D match to TRBD1 (6 bases). The CDR3 length is 15 residues. V was shortened by 3 bases and J by 7 bases, with 18 bases between the two germline ends. Looked up from germline, CDR1 is MNHNS and CDR2 is SASEGT. CDR3 protein: CASSEPGALNSGYTF. Here the CDR3 DNA reads TGTGCCAGCAGTGAGCCGGGGGCGTTGAATTCTGGCTACACCTTC.

This clonotype has a handful of counts. The chain joins TRBV5-1 to TRBJ1-2, with D tentatively TRBD1 (6 bases). V was shortened by 0 bases and J by 8 bases, with 14 bases between the two germline ends. Looked up from germline, CDR1 is SGHRS and CDR2 is YFSETQ. The CDR3 runs to 14 residues. The CDR3 DNA is TGCGCCAGCAGCTTGGGGACAGTGCCCTTGGGCTACACCTTC. Its translation is CASSLGTVPLGYTF.

This clonotype was seen only a few times. The CDR3 sequence: CASSPRTTKRADTQYF. DNA for the CDR3: TGTGCCAGCAGCCCCCGGACGACAAAGCGGGCAGATACGCAGTATTTT. The V gene is TRBV7-3, the J gene TRBJ2-3; D might be TRBD2 (6 bases). The V end was cut by 5 bases, the J end by 4 bases, with 19 bases between. The CDR3 runs 16 residues. Germline V gives CDR1 SGHTA, CDR2 FQGTGA.

The chain recombines TRBV7-9 with TRBJ2-1; no reliable D call. CDR3 length: 15 amino acids. Deletions cut 1 base from V and 8 bases from J, with 15 bases between. Looked up from germline, CDR1 is SEHNR and CDR2 is FQNEAQ (reference sequence). The CDR3 is CASSLVDPGWDEQFF. The CDR3 DNA reads TGTGCCAGCAGCTTAGTAGACCCTGGGTGGGATGAGCAGTTCTTC.